This passage covers 27 T cell receptor beta chains from one sample sequenced in a study of shared clonotypes between healthy human individuals. TCRdb's table, derived via immunoSEQ multiplex PCR, lists solely in-frame clones and lacks some. The data hold 150,000 to 200,000 clones, with 65% to 80% observed a single time. The sequenced material came from memory CD4+ T cells sorted from blood. As for subset: CD45RA-negative fraction. These receptors all come from a man aged 25 to 40 in good health.

This clone came up many times. The rearrangement uses TRBV27 and TRBJ1-1; D remains ambiguous. V gave up 3 bases and J gave up 2 bases, with 13 bases separating them. The length of the CDR3 is 15 residues. Germline lookup yields CDR1 MNHEY and CDR2 SMNVEV (reference sequence). The CDR3 here is CASSFGVRSNTEAFF. The CDR3 DNA reads as TGTGCCAGCAGTTTCGGGGTCAGGAGTAACACTGAAGCTTTCTTT.

The chain employs TRBV5-1 and TRBJ2-3, with 9 positions matching TRBD2. CDR3 length: 16 amino acids. J lost 0 bases, V lost 1 base, and 3 bases had no gene match. Looked up from germline, CDR1 is SGHRS and CDR2 is YFSETQ. This CDR3 is CASSLLAGTSTDTQYF. CDR3 nucleotide sequence: TGCGCCAGCAGCTTGCTAGCGGGGACGAGCACAGATACGCAGTATTTT. Full variable domain (rest looked up from reference TRBV5-1 and TRBJ2-3): KAGVTQTPRYLIKTRGQQVTLSCSPISGHRSVSWYQQTPGQGLQFLFEYFSETQRNKGNFPGRFSGRQFSNSRSEMNVSTLELGDSALYLCASSLLAGTSTDTQYFGPGTRLTVL.

This clone has a count of ten or more. The CDR3 nucleotides read TGTGCCAGCATCCCAGAGGTGGGTGAGACTGAAGCTTTCTTT. Translating it yields CASIPEVGETEAFF. V usage is TRBV2 and J usage is TRBJ1-1, with unresolved D. The CDR3 is 14 residues long. Trimming cost V 7 bases and J 5 bases, with 17 bases left between them. Germline CDR1 reads SNHLY; CDR2 reads FYNNEI.

This clone was observed a handful of times. The gene calls are TRBV30 and TRBJ1-2, with D perhaps TRBD1 (5 bases). The ends were cut back, 5 bases at V and 7 bases at J, with 14 bases in the middle. This CDR3 has 12 amino acids. Germline V gene sequence: CDR1 GTSNPN, CDR2 SVGIG (reference sequence). The CDR3 loop reads CAWGTGGSGYTF. For the CDR3, the DNA is TGTGCCTGGGGGACGGGAGGGAGTGGCTACACCTTC.

The chain uses TRBV27 and TRBJ2-7; D is ambiguous. Germline V lookup: CDR1 MNHEY, CDR2 SMNVEV (reference sequence). The CDR3 length is 13 residues. With 4 bases removed from V and 4 bases from J, the gap between germline ends came to 11 bases. The DNA for the CDR3 is TGTGCCAGCAGTTCCGCCCGGAAATACGAGCAGTACTTC. Amino acid sequence: CASSSARKYEQYF.

Concerning this clone itself: This could be a read error, since a much larger clone is one nucleotide away. V and J are TRBV11-2 and TRBJ2-7, with D unclear. The CDR3 runs 11 residues. V was cut by 5 bases and J by 3 bases, with 5 bases left in between. CDR1 is SGHAT, CDR2 FQNNGV, per germline. Here the CDR3 reads CASSPDYEQYF. For the CDR3, the DNA is TGTGCCAGCAGCCCCGACTACGAGCAGTACTTC.

This chain links TRBV29-1 with TRBJ1-1; 7 bases agree with TRBD1. The CDR3 runs to 13 residues. Germline V CDR1 and CDR2: SQVTM, ANQGSEA. Trimming took 5 bases from V and 0 from J; bases not matched to a gene: 3. CDR3 region: CSVRDRMNTEAFF. CDR3 sequence (DNA): TGCAGCGTTAGGGACAGAATGAACACTGAAGCTTTCTTT.

The V call is TRBV2, the J call TRBJ1-5; D is uncertain. Germline V gene sequence: CDR1 SNHLY, CDR2 FYNNEI. Deletions cut 8 bases from V and 8 bases from J, with 10 bases between. The CDR3 covers 11 residues. CDR3 loop: CASGDKEPQHF. The CDR3 coding sequence is TGTGCCAGCGGAGATAAGGAGCCCCAGCATTTT.

The J gene is TRBJ2-7, the V gene TRBV10-2; a possible D gene is TRBD1 (6 bases). The CDR3 is 12 amino acids. The germline V gene has CDR1 WSHSY and CDR2 SAAADI. V lost 5 bases and J 5 bases, leaving 10 bases between the germline ends. CDR3: CASSLTGHEQYF. DNA for the CDR3: TGCGCCAGCAGTCTAACAGGGCACGAGCAGTACTTC.

V gene TRBV10-1 combines with J gene TRBJ2-1; TRBD2 agrees at 11 bases. Trimming took 4 bases from V and 10 from J; bases not matched to a gene: 6. CDR1 and CDR2 (germline): WNHNN, SYGVQD (reference sequence). CDR3 size: 14 residues. CDR3 region: CASSGGLAGGEQFF. Here the CDR3 DNA reads TGCGCCAGCAGTGGAGGACTAGCGGGCGGCGAGCAGTTCTTC.

This clone was recorded many times. J is TRBJ2-7 and V is TRBV5-1; 8 nucleotides line up with TRBD2. The germline gives CDR1 SGHRS, CDR2 YFSETQ. J lost 6 bases, V lost 3 bases, and 14 bases had no gene match. The CDR3 runs to 16 residues. The DNA for the CDR3 is TGCGCCAGCAGCTCCTCCGGGGGGGCGGTGCGGGGCGAGCAGTACTTC. Translation gives CASSSSGGAVRGEQYF.

This clone has just a few counts. V and J are TRBV10-1 and TRBJ1-1; D perhaps matches TRBD1 (5 bases). The CDR3 sequence is 13 residues long. V was cut by 6 bases and J by 10 bases, with 18 bases left in between. Germline CDR1 WNHNN, CDR2 SYGVQD (reference sequence). Here the CDR3 reads CASSPLGTAAAFF. Written as DNA, the CDR3 is TGCGCCAGCAGCCCACTCGGGACCGCGGCAGCTTTCTTT.

The gene calls are TRBV7-2 and TRBJ1-1; unclear D gene. V was cut by 5 bases and J by 4 bases, with 8 bases left in between. Germline loops: CDR1 SGHTA, CDR2 FQGNSA. The CDR3 sequence is 12 residues long. CDR3 sequence: CASSPRATEAFF. CDR3 in DNA: TGTGCCAGCAGCCCTCGGGCCACTGAAGCTTTCTTT.

The chain couples TRBV28 to TRBJ2-5; D ambiguous. CDR3 size: 12 residues. CDR1 MDHEN and CDR2 SYDVKM come from the germline V gene. Trimming left V 3 bases short and J 5 bases short, with 7 bases between. The CDR3 loop reads CASSLPWETQYF. In DNA form, the CDR3 reads TGTGCCAGCAGTTTGCCTTGGGAGACCCAGTACTTC.

The chain is built from TRBV5-1 and TRBJ2-3; the match to TRBD1 covers 11 bases. This CDR3 comprises 17 residues. Germline assignment: CDR1 SGHRS and CDR2 YFSETQ. With V trimmed by 0 bases and J by 3 bases, 6 bases remained unmatched. CDR3 coding DNA: TGCGCCAGCAGCTTGGGCGGACAGGGGGCCGTAACAGATACGCAGTATTTT. This gives the protein CASSLGGQGAVTDTQYF. Using reference TRBV5-1 and TRBJ2-3 for the parts outside the CDR3, the full variable domain is KAGVTQTPRYLIKTRGQQVTLSCSPISGHRSVSWYQQTPGQGLQFLFEYFSETQRNKGNFPGRFSGRQFSNSRSEMNVSTLELGDSALYLCASSLGGQGAVTDTQYFGPGTRLTVL.

The chain links TRBV9 to TRBJ1-1; D possibly corresponds to TRBD1 (6 bases). The V gene lost 1 base and the J gene lost 11 bases, with 24 bases spanning the gap. Germline values: CDR1 SGDLS, CDR2 YYNGEE. This CDR3 has 16 residues. CDR3 sequence (DNA): TGTGCCAGCAGCGTAAGGAGGGGGGGCCGGTTTATGGCCGCTTTCTTT. Translated: CASSVRRGGRFMAAFF.

In this sample, this clone turned up a few times. J is TRBJ1-1 and V is TRBV7-8, with 8 positions matching TRBD1. From germline, CDR1 is SGHVS and CDR2 FQNEAQ. The CDR3 loop spans 17 amino acids. The trim removed 5 bases at V and 7 bases at J, leaving 18 bases unmatched. The CDR3 DNA is TGTGCCAGCAGCACCGGACAGGGTCAAGGGGCTGGCGTTGAAGCTTTCTTT. It codes for CASSTGQGQGAGVEAFF.

The CDR3 DNA reads TGTGCCAGCAGTGAAGGGACCGCCTCAGAGACCCAGTACTTC. It is translated as CASSEGTASETQYF. The chain uses TRBV6-1 and TRBJ2-5; D gene uncertain. The germline V and J ends were trimmed by 1 base and 4 bases, with 10 bases remaining between them. Germline CDR1 is MNHNS and CDR2 is SASEGT. This CDR3 region has 14 residues.

The chain links TRBV30 to TRBJ2-5; TRBD2 might be the D (5 bases). Trimming cost V 1 base and J 7 bases, with 16 bases left between them. This CDR3 comprises 14 residues. Per germline, CDR1 GTSNPN and CDR2 SVGIG (reference sequence). The CDR3, as DNA: TGTGCCTGGAGTGGGCTAGCAGGTACTGGGACCCAGTACTTC. Amino acids: CAWSGLAGTGTQYF.

This chain links TRBV29-1 with TRBJ2-4; the D gene is possibly TRBD1 (5 bases). This CDR3 comprises 11 residues. Trimming left V 3 bases short and J 9 bases short, with 9 bases between. Germline loops: CDR1 SQVTM, CDR2 ANQGSEA. This CDR3 is CSVEGQGIQYF. CDR3 in DNA: TGCAGCGTTGAGGGGCAGGGCATTCAGTACTTC.

V usage is TRBV7-2 and J usage is TRBJ2-5; D not certain. V was pared by 3 bases and J by 7 bases, with 12 bases between. CDR1 and CDR2 from the germline V gene are SGHTA and FQGNSA. The CDR3 sequence is 13 residues long. The CDR3: CASSLAERRTQYF. The DNA for the CDR3 is TGTGCCAGCAGCTTGGCAGAGAGGCGGACCCAGTACTTC. Complete variable domain (other parts from reference TRBV7-2 and TRBJ2-5): GAGVSQSPSNKVTEKGKDVELRCDPISGHTALYWYRQSLGQGLEFLIYFQGNSAPDKSGLPSDRFSAERTGGSVSTLTIQRTQQEDSAVYLCASSLAERRTQYFGPGTRLLVL.

This rearrangement joins TRBV4-3 to TRBJ1-4, with D maybe TRBD1 (6 bases). Germline CDR1 LGHNA, CDR2 YSLEER. V was shortened by 1 base and J by 6 bases, with 12 bases between the two germline ends. This CDR3 contains 15 residues. CDR3 nucleotide sequence: TGCGCCAGCAGCCAAGCCAGGGGATGGGATGAAAAACTGTTTTTT. It is translated as CASSQARGWDEKLFF.

The chain is built from TRBV14 and TRBJ2-3, with D tentatively TRBD2 (6 bases). Germline lookup yields CDR1 SGHDN and CDR2 FVKESK. V was cut by 0 bases and J by 1 base, with 14 bases left in between. The CDR3 extends over 17 amino acids. The CDR3 spells CASSQDRLGGGTDTQYF. The CDR3 nucleotides read TGTGCCAGCAGCCAAGATCGACTAGGTGGGGGCACAGATACGCAGTATTTT.

The chain links TRBV19 to TRBJ2-2; 7 bases line up with TRBD1. This CDR3 comprises 12 residues. V lost 6 bases to trimming and J lost 7 bases; unmatched junction nucleotides: 2. CDR1 and CDR2 (germline): LNHDA, SQIVND (reference sequence). The CDR3 region has the DNA TGTGCCAGTAGACAGGGGAACGGGGAGCTGTTTTTT. This sequence encodes CASRQGNGELFF.

This clone has a count of ten or more. The V gene is TRBV25-1, the J gene TRBJ1-2; D possibly corresponds to TRBD1 (5 bases). This CDR3 has 12 residues. The germline V gene encodes CDR1 MGHDK and CDR2 SYGVNS. V was clipped by 3 bases and J by 6 bases, with 8 bases between them. The CDR3 region has the DNA TGTGCCAGCAGTGATTCAGGGAATGGCTACACCTTC. Residues: CASSDSGNGYTF.

The chain combines TRBV6-1 with TRBJ2-1; D is tentatively TRBD1 or TRBD2 (5 bases each). The germline gives CDR1 MNHNS, CDR2 SASEGT. V lost 7 bases, J lost 9 bases, and 16 bases lay in between. The CDR3 consists of 13 residues. The CDR3 bases are TGTGCCAGCAATAGTGGGGGAGTTGGTGAGCAGTTCTTC. Residues: CASNSGGVGEQFF.

V gene TRBV9 combines with J gene TRBJ2-4, with TRBD2 matching over 7 bases. With V trimmed by 0 bases and J by 7 bases, 7 bases remained unmatched. CDR1 is SGDLS, CDR2 YYNGEE, per germline. This CDR3 spans 15 amino acids. The CDR3 DNA is TGTGCCAGCAGCGTAGCGGGGGGAGGTAGGAACATTCAGTACTTC. Translation gives CASSVAGGGRNIQYF.